This note documents a single T cell receptor beta chain sequence. Its specificity is not known. MiXCR, run by TCRdb on the RT-PCR reads, gives a single entry per CDR3 protein. The sample includes more than 700,000 distinct CDR3 sequences, about 20% seen only once; the top ten take roughly 10%. CDR3 length: 16 residues. Deletions cut 2 bases from V and 0 bases from J, with 11 bases between. Germline V lookup: CDR1 MNHEY, CDR2 SVGAGI. The source of the sample is a study of response to subunit inactivated influenza vaccine. The study, taken as a whole, reports: Authors proposed each seasonal influenza vaccination draws in few new T cells.

This rearrangement joins TRBV6-5 to TRBJ2-1; tentatively, D is TRBD1 (6 bases). The sequence was obtained from a man over 45 who received an inactivated influenza vaccine. Sequencing used PBMCs from blood, obtained 4 to 6 days after vaccination. CDR3: CASSYGTPSSYNEQFF. The CDR3 nucleotides are TGTGCCAGCAGTTACGGGACACCGAGCTCCTACAATGAGCAGTTCTTC.